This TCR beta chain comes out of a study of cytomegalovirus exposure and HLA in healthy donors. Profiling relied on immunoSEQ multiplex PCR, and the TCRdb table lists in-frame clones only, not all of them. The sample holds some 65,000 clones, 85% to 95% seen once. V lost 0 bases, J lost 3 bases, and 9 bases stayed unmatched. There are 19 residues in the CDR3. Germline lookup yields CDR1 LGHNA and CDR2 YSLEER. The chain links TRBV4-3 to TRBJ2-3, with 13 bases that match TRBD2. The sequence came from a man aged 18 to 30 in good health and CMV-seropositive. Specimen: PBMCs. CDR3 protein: CASSQEGLAGPPGTDTQYF. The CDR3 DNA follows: TGCGCCAGCAGCCAAGAGGGACTAGCGGGACCCCCCGGGACAGATACGCAGTATTTT.